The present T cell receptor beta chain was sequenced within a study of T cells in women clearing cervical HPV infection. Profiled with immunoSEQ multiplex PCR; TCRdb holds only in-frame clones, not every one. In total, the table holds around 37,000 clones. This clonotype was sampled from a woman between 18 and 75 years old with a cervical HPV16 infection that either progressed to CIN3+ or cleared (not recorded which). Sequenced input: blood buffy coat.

CDR3 bases read: TGCGCCAGCAGCTCGGGGACAGGGGTCTACAATGAG. The encoded protein is CASSSGTGVYNE. The complete CDR3 protein is CASSSGTGVYNEQFF. The chain couples TRBV5-1 to TRBJ2-1, with TRBD1 matching 10 bases. The CDR3 end falls 3 residues outside the read, so it is completed with the germline J gene. V trimming: 3 bases; J trimming: 3 bases; junction bases outside the gene matches: 3. CDR1 SGHRS and CDR2 YFSETQ come from the germline V gene. This CDR3 comprises 15 residues.